These 14 T cell receptor beta chains share one sample of origin, sequenced in a study of Ad26.COV2.S vaccination and SARS-CoV-2 variants. Measured with immunoSEQ multiplex PCR; TCRdb has only the in-frame clones, and not every one. The profile shows 240,000 or so clones, around nine tenths of them singletons. Documented treatment: 15 to 20 received Ad26.COV2.S at low or high dose, single or two shots; about 5 received placebo; per-sample allocation not given. Material that was analyzed had been drawn on day 63 after the first vaccine or placebo injection. The sequencing used peripheral blood, collected in a trial of Ad26.COV2.S vaccine versus placebo. The receptors shown here come from a person between 18 and 60 years old who received the Ad26.COV2.S COVID-19 vaccine or a placebo.

The chain joins TRBV9 to TRBJ2-3, with D perhaps assigned TRBD1 or TRBD2 (5 bases each). V was trimmed by 3 bases and J by 8 bases, leaving 10 bases between them. This CDR3 contains 12 residues. Germline V gene data show CDR1 as SGDLS and CDR2 as YYNGEE. The DNA of the CDR3 is TGTGCCAGCAGCGCCACCGGGACTACGCAGTATTTT. Translation gives CASSATGTTQYF.

The chain joins TRBV24-1 to TRBJ2-7; the D is unclear. V lost 4 bases and J 6 bases, leaving 15 bases between the germline ends. The CDR3 has 14 amino acids. CDR1 and CDR2 (germline): KGHDR, SFDVKD. CDR3 sequence reads: CATSEGDIPTEQYF. In DNA, the CDR3 is TGTGCCACCAGTGAAGGTGACATACCTACCGAGCAGTACTTC.

This clone has just a few counts. The J gene is TRBJ1-6, the V gene TRBV6-6, with 7 positions matching TRBD1. V was pared by 5 bases and J by 8 bases, with 6 bases of the junction left unmatched. The length of the CDR3 is 14 residues. Germline V lookup: CDR1 MNHNY, CDR2 SVGAGI (reference sequence). The CDR3 reads CASSTGVEDSPLHF. The CDR3 nucleotides are TGTGCCAGCAGTACAGGGGTTGAGGATTCACCCCTCCACTTT.

The rearrangement links TRBV6-1 to TRBJ2-2, with TRBD2 matching over 11 bases. This CDR3 spans 16 amino acids. Germline V gene sequence: CDR1 MNHNS, CDR2 SASEGT. V lost 4 bases to trimming and J lost 1 base; unmatched junction nucleotides: 2. The CDR3 loop reads CASSALAGGNTGELFF. CDR3 in DNA: TGTGCCAGCAGTGCCCTAGCGGGGGGGAACACCGGGGAGCTGTTTTTT.

This chain uses TRBV21-1 with TRBJ2-1; the D call of TRBD2 is as the table states it, not checked on the DNA. TRBV21-1 is classified as a pseudogene. CDR3 length: 15 amino acids. This CDR3 is CASSKVRFRYNEQFF. The DNA of the CDR3 is TGTGCCAGCAGCAAAGTTCGGTTTCGGTACAATGAGCAGTTCTTC.

V gene TRBV6-2 or TRBV6-3 combines with J gene TRBJ2-7; no clear D. Germline lookup yields CDR1 MNHEY and CDR2 SVGEGT. V dropped 2 bases and J dropped 7 bases, with 15 bases sitting between them. The CDR3 contains 14 residues. CDR3 protein: CASSYPTMIPEQYF. CDR3 DNA sequence: TGTGCCAGCAGTTACCCGACGATGATACCAGAGCAGTACTTC.

V gene TRBV21-1 combines with J gene TRBJ1-5; the D call of TRBD1 is as the table states it, not checked on the DNA. TRBV21-1 is annotated as a pseudogene. This CDR3 is 15 amino acids long. The CDR3 loop reads CASSKKQGAFQPQHF. CDR3 bases: TGTGCCAGCAGCAAAAAGCAGGGGGCTTTTCAGCCCCAGCATTTT.

This clone was observed a single time. The V and J genes are TRBV27 and TRBJ1-1; D is uncertain. Germline V lookup: CDR1 MNHEY, CDR2 SMNVEV (reference sequence). Trimming took off 5 bases at V and 0 bases at J, with 7 bases between the two ends. There are 13 residues in the CDR3. CDR3 sequence: CASSSFLNTEAFF. In DNA, the CDR3 is TGTGCCAGCAGTAGTTTCCTGAACACTGAAGCTTTCTTT.

In DNA form, the CDR3 reads TGTGCCAGCATCGGGGGAACCAAAAACATTCAGTACTTC. It is translated as CASIGGTKNIQYF. The chain joins TRBV2 to TRBJ2-4; a possible D gene is TRBD2 (6 bases). V was pared by 7 bases and J by 2 bases, with 9 bases between. Germline CDR1 reads SNHLY; CDR2 reads FYNNEI. This CDR3 comprises 13 residues.

This chain links TRBV13 with TRBJ2-7; no firm D call. The CDR3 covers 13 residues. The V gene's germline CDR1 is PRHDT and CDR2 FYEKMQ (reference sequence). V lost 5 bases, J lost 6 bases, and 14 bases lay in between. Here the CDR3 DNA reads TGTGCCAGCAGCCCCCAATTGTCTCTCGAGCAGTACTTC. The encoded protein is CASSPQLSLEQYF.

The CDR3 bases are TGCGCCAGCAGCCAAGGGAGCCCCCCCAATGAGCAGTTCTTC. As protein: CASSQGSPPNEQFF. The chain recombines TRBV4-3 with TRBJ2-1; D is undetermined. The CDR3 has 14 residues. V lost 1 base and J lost 6, with 10 bases in between. Germline assignment: CDR1 LGHNA and CDR2 YSLEER.

The chain links TRBV10-2 to TRBJ1-2; D may be TRBD1 (5 bases). CDR1 is WSHSY and CDR2 is SAAADI in the germline V gene. The V end lost 0 bases, the J end lost 0 bases, and 14 bases lay between the germline ends. CDR3 length: 17 residues. The CDR3 sequence: CASSESSGPIANYGYTF. The CDR3 DNA reads TGCGCCAGCAGTGAGTCGTCGGGACCGATAGCTAACTATGGCTACACCTTC.

The chain uses TRBV5-4 and TRBJ2-7; D gene uncertain. The CDR3 is made up of 11 amino acids. Germline CDR1 is SGHNT and CDR2 is YYREEE (reference sequence). V shed 0 bases and J shed 4 bases, with 2 bases lying between them. The CDR3 nucleotides read TGTGCCAGCAGCTTGGAGTACGAGCAGTACTTC. Amino acids: CASSLEYEQYF.

The chain recombines TRBV25-1 with TRBJ1-6, with D uncertain. The germline CDR1 and CDR2 sequences are MGHDK and SYGVNS. V lost 7 bases and J 10 bases, leaving 11 bases between the germline ends. This CDR3 region has 12 residues. The CDR3 sequence: CASTGIGSPLHF. CDR3 bases: TGTGCCAGCACCGGGATTGGGTCACCCCTCCACTTT.